This T cell receptor (beta chain) was sequenced during a study of OX40 agonist ivuxolimab in advanced cancers. Study at large: The dose-escalation group included hepatocellular carcinoma, melanoma, renal cell carcinoma and head and neck cancer.

Study results and caveats: Blood T cells, both CD4+ and CD8+, expanded clonally by week 6 at 0.1 to 3.0 mg/kg. Among expanded peripheral T cells, antigen specificity went undetermined.

The repertoire was sequenced with immunoSEQ multiplex PCR; TCRdb's copy has only in-frame clones and lacks some. The sample gives approximately 88,000 clones, around nine tenths of which show up once; 0.65% to 0.8% is in the top ten. Germline trimming cut 2 bases from V and 4 bases from J; bases unmatched to any gene: 2. Germline V gene sequence: CDR1 SGHTA, CDR2 FQGNSA. The CDR3 extends over 14 amino acids. Note on this clone: Antigen: not known.

This clonotype originated in an adult with an advanced solid tumor such as melanoma, head and neck, liver or kidney cancer. The V and J genes are TRBV7-2 and TRBJ1-5; 7 bases are a match to TRBD1. The sequencing here drew on CD4+ or CD8+ T cells sorted from blood, taken in a trial of the OX40 agonist ivuxolimab. CDR3 DNA: TGTGCCAGCAGCTTACCAGGGGGGAATCAGCCCCAGCATTTT. It specifies CASSLPGGNQPQHF.